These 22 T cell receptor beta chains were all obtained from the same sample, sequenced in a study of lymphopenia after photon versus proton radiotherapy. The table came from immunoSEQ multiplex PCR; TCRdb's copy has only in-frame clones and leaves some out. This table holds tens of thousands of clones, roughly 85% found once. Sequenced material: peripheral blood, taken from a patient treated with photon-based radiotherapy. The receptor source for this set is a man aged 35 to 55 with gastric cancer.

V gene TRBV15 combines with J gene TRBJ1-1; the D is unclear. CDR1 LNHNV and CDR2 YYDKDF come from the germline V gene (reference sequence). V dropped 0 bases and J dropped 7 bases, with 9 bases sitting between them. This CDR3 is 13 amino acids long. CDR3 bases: TGTGCCACCAGCAGAGAAAACTTGTATGAAGCTTTCTTT. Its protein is CATSRENLYEAFF.

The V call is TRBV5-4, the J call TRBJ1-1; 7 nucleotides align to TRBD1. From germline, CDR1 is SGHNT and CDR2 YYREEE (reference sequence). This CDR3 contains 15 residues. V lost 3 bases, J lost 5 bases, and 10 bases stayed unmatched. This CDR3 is CASSSGGTRGTEAFF. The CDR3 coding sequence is TGTGCCAGCAGCTCGGGCGGGACCAGGGGGACTGAAGCTTTCTTT.

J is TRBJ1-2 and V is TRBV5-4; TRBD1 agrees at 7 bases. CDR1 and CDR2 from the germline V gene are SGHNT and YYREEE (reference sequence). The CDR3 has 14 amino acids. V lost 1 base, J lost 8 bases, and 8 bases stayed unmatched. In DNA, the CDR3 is TGTGCCAGCAGCTTGAGGTACGACAGGGCGGGCTACACCTTC. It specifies CASSLRYDRAGYTF.

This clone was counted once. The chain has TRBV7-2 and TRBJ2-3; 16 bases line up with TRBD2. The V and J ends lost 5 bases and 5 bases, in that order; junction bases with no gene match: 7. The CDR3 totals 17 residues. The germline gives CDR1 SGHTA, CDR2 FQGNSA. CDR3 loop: CASSGTSGGAVGDTQYF. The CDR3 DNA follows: TGTGCCAGCAGCGGGACTAGCGGGGGGGCCGTCGGAGATACGCAGTATTTT.

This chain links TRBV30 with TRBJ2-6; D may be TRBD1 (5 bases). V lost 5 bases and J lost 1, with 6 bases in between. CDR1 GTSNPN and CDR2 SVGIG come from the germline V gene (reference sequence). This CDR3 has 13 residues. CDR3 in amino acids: CAWRTSGANVLTF. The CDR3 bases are TGTGCCTGGCGGACATCTGGGGCCAACGTCCTGACTTTC.

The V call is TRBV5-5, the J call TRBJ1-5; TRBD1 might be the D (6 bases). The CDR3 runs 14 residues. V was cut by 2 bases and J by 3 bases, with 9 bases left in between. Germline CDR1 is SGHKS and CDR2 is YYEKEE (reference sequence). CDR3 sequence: CASSLGDTNQPQHF. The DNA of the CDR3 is TGTGCCAGCAGCTTAGGGGACACCAATCAGCCCCAGCATTTT. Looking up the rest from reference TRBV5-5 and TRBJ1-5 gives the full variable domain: DAGVTQSPTHLIKTRGQQVTLRCSPISGHKSVSWYQQVLGQGPQFIFQYYEKEERGRGNFPDRFSARQFPNYSSELNVNALLLGDSALYLCASSLGDTNQPQHFGDGTRLSIL.

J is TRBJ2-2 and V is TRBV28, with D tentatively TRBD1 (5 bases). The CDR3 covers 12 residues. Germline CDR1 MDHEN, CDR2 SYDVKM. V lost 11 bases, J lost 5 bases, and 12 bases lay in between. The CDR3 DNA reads TGTGCCGGGGCGGAGATTACCGGGGAGCTGTTTTTT. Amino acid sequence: CAGAEITGELFF.

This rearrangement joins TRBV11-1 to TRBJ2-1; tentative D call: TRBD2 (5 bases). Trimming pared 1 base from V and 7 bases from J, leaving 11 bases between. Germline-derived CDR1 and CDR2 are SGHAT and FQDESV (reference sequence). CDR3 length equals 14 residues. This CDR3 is CASSLDRGRNEQFF. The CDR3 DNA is TGTGCCAGCAGCTTAGATCGGGGAAGGAATGAGCAGTTCTTC.

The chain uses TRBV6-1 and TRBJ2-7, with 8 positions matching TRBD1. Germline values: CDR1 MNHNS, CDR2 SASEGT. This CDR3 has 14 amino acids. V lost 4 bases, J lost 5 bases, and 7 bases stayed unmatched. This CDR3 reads CASSALRGRDEQYF. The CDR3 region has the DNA TGTGCCAGCAGTGCTCTCAGGGGGCGCGACGAGCAGTACTTC.

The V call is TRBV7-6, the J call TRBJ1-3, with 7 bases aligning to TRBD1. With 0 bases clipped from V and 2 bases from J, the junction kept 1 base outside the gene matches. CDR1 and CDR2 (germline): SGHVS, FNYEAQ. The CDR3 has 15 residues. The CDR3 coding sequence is TGTGCCAGCAGCTTAGCCGGGACAGCTGGAAACACCATATATTTT. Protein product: CASSLAGTAGNTIYF.

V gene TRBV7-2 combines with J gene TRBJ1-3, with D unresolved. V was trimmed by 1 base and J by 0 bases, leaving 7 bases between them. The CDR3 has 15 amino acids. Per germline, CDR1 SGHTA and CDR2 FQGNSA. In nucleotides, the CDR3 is TGTGCCAGCAGCTTAGACAGCCACTCTGGAAACACCATATATTTT. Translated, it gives CASSLDSHSGNTIYF.

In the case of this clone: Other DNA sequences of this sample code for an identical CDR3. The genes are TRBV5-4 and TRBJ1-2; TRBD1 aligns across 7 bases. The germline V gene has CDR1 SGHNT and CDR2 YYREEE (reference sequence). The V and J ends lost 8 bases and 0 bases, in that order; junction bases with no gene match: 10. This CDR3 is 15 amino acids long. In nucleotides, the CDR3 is TGTGCCAGTAGCCTAGGGACAGACGCTAACTATGGCTACACCTTC. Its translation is CASSLGTDANYGYTF.

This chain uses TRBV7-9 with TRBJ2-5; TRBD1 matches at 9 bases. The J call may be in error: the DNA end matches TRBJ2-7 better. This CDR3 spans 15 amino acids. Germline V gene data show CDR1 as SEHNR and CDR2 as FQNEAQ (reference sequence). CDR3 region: CASSDRDRDPYEQYF. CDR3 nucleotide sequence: TGTGCCAGCAGCGATCGGGACAGGGATCCCTACGAGCAGTACTTC.

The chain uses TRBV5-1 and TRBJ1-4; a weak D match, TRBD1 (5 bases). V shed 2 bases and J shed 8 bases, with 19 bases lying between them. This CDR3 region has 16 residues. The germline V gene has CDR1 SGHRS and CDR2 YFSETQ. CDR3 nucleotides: TGCGCCAGCAGCTTAGGGCAGGGTGGTATTTTGGAAAAACTGTTTTTT. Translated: CASSLGQGGILEKLFF. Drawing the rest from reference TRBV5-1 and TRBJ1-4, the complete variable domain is KAGVTQTPRYLIKTRGQQVTLSCSPISGHRSVSWYQQTPGQGLQFLFEYFSETQRNKGNFPGRFSGRQFSNSRSEMNVSTLELGDSALYLCASSLGQGGILEKLFFGSGTQLSVL.

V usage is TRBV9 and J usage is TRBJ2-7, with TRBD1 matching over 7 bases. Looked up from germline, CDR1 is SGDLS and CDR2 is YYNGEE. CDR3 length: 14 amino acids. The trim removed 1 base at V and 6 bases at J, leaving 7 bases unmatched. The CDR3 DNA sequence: TGTGCCAGCAGCGTAACCCAACAGGGGTCCGAGCAGTACTTC. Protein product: CASSVTQQGSEQYF.

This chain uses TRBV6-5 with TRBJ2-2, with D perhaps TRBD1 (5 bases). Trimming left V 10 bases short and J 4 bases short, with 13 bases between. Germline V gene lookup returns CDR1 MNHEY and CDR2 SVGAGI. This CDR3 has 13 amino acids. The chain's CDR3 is CAIRAPITGELFF. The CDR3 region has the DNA TGTGCCATCAGGGCCCCCATCACCGGGGAGCTGTTTTTT.

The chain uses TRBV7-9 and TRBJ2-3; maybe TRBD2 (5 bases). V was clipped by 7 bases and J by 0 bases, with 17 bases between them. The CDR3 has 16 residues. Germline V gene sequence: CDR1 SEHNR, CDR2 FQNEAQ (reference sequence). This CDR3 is CASIHRGAASTDTQYF. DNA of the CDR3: TGTGCCAGCATCCACCGGGGAGCGGCTAGCACAGATACGCAGTATTTT.

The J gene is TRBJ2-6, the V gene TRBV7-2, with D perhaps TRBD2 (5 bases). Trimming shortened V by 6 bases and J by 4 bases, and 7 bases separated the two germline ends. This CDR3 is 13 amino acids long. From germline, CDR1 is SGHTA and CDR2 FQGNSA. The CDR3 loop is CASRGSGANVLTF. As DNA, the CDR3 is TGTGCCAGCAGGGGGAGCGGGGCCAACGTCCTGACTTTC.

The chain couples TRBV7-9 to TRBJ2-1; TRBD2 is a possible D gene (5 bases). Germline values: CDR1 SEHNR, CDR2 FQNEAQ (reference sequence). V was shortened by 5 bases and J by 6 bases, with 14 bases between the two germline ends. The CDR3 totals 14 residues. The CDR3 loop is CASSTFRGSNEQFF. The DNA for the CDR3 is TGTGCCAGCAGCACCTTCCGGGGTTCCAATGAGCAGTTCTTC.

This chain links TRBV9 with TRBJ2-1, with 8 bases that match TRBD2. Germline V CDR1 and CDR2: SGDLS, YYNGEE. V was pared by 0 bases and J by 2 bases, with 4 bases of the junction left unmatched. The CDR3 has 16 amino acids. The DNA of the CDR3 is TGTGCCAGCAGCGTAGGAGGCGGGGGGACCTACAATGAGCAGTTCTTC. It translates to CASSVGGGGTYNEQFF.

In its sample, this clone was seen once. As DNA, the CDR3 is TGCAGCGTACCCGACAGGGGGGGTGAAAAACTGTTTTTT. Its protein is CSVPDRGGEKLFF. The chain joins TRBV29-1 to TRBJ1-4; 9 bases agree with TRBD1. The junction had 6 bases not matched to a gene; V was cut back by 6 bases and J by 7 bases. In germline, CDR1 is SQVTM, CDR2 ANQGSEA. The CDR3 sequence is 13 residues long.

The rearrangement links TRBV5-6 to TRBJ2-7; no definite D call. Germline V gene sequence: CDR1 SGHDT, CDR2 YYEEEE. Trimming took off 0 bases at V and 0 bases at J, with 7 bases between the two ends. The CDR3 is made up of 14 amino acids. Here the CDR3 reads CASSLVTSSYEQYF. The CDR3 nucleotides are TGTGCCAGCAGCTTGGTTACATCCTCCTACGAGCAGTACTTC.